The subject of this entry is one TCR beta chain. The table came from immunoSEQ multiplex PCR; TCRdb's copy has only in-frame clones and leaves some out. The sample has about 7,800 clones; just under 85% are singletons. The sample originates from a study of chemoradiotherapy in HPV16-positive cancers. The overall study: Candidate HPV-specific T-cell clones and common TCR motifs came from functional assays in a couple of HPV16-positive patients.

This CDR3 has 15 amino acids. Per germline, CDR1 SGHVS and CDR2 FQNEAQ. V was trimmed by 3 bases and J by 1 base, leaving 9 bases between them. Here the sequenced sample was blood, taken from a patient who underwent chemoradiotherapy. The rearrangement uses TRBV7-8 and TRBJ2-2; D is uncertain. This clonotype originated in a human donor with HPV-associated anogenital cancer. The DNA of the CDR3 is TGTGCCAGCAGCTTTGGGTCAGTGAACACCGGGGAGCTGTTTTTT. This gives the protein CASSFGSVNTGELFF.